This TCR beta chain was sequenced during a study of STAT3 mutations in large granular lymphocyte leukemia (dated by TCRdb to the late 2010s). With respect to the entire study: Roughly half of the T-LGLL patients who were sequenced longitudinally carried canonical activating STAT3 mutations. One or more immunosuppressive therapy regimens were given to more than half of T-LGLL patients, and hematologic response was seen in around two fifths of the treated patients. To reconstruct clonal hierarchy and dynamics, serial deep sequencing of TCRbeta CDR3 and STAT3 was performed in patients with T-cell large granular lymphocyte leukemia. More than 15 representative T-LGLL cases were selected from an initial cohort of roughly 210 LGL patients for longitudinal TCRbeta and STAT3 sequencing. As controls within the study, two patients with natural killer LGL leukemia were also sequenced longitudinally. Patients were sequenced at around 4 time points on average, with the number of samplings per patient ranging from 2 to 8. Beyond this particular receptor, the publication reports: The linking of therapy response to changes in TCR clonal burden was complicated by variable intervals between samplings and differing treatment regimens. All T-LGLL patients had at least one immunodominant TCRbeta clonotype, and roughly half had multiple immunodominant subclonotypes. TCR clonotype switching after therapy was seen in about 35% of the 18 patients, with all newly emerging clones being STAT3 wild type. Because codominant clonotypes persisted in some patients, a small but highly pathogenic clone may have been missed. Because no samples were available when a clone first appeared, clonal expansion was inferred from samplings taken at other points. Dominant TCR clone burden was found to exceed STAT3 mutant burden in several patients, suggesting that STAT3 mutation arose secondarily within a pre-expanded clone.

The same DNA, extracted from blood mononuclear cells, served for both the TCR sequencing and the STAT3 sequencing. An Illumina MiSeq was used to sequence the TCRbeta libraries, yielding an average of about 40,773 productive templates per sample. TCRbeta CDR3 libraries were generated with the immunoSEQ assay using multiplex PCR amplification. As for how the authors treated the data: Repertoire diversity was calculated as previously defined, with values near 0 taken to indicate extremely monoclonal samples. TCRdb retrieved this table from immuneACCESS and kept in-frame rearrangements only. Not all clones are present; in checked studies, unresolved V genes account for under half, and no reason is known for the remainder. V, J and clone size were drawn from that table, and D and trimming were deduced from the DNA. The table for this sample lists approximately 43,000 clones; 80% to 85% of them were counted only once. 0.4% to 0.55% of the sample is in the top ten clones.

Deletion took 1 base off V and 6 bases off J, with a span of 7 bases between the germline ends. CDR1 and CDR2 are read off the germline V gene (reference sequence) as SEHNR and FQNEAQ. The CDR3 measures 14 amino acids from cysteine to phenylalanine. Only the CDR3 DNA stays, 42 bases, in frame from base 1. This clone was observed once. Its antigen remains unidentified. Within one base of it there is no much larger clone, and no base qualities were kept. The receptor's source is a human donor with T large granular lymphocyte leukemia. Some clones in this sample may be carry-over from other donors' samples. The chain was built from TRBV7-9 and TRBJ1-6; too little of a D gene remains to name it. Sequenced: PBMCs. CDR3 loop: CASSLGGTNSPLHF. The DNA sequence is TGTGCCAGCAGCTTAGGGGGAACTAATTCACCCCTCCACTTT.